These 32 T cell receptor beta chains share one sample of origin, sequenced in a study of patients and donors after allogeneic stem cell transplantation. One entry per CDR3 protein, called by TCRdb with MiXCR from the RT-PCR reads. The sample has about 410,000 distinct CDR3 sequences; about a sixth are singletons. Sequencing used blood, either unsorted or a sorted T cell fraction (not recorded which). The receptor source for this set is a human donor who was either an allogeneic HSCT recipient or a stem cell or donor lymphocyte infusion donor (not recorded which). It is not recorded whose cells these are; they may come from a transplant donor.

The chain carries TRBV27 and TRBJ2-5, with D hard to call. The germline V gene has CDR1 MNHEY and CDR2 SMNVEV (reference sequence). This CDR3 is 12 amino acids long. The germline V and J ends were trimmed by 7 bases and 9 bases, with 15 bases remaining between them. Written as DNA, the CDR3 is TGTGCCAGCACCTCTCCCGGGTTGTCCCAGTACTTC. It codes for CASTSPGLSQYF.

This chain uses TRBV6-1 with TRBJ2-1, with D unresolved. This CDR3 is built from 15 residues. Trimming took 4 bases from V and 2 from J, leaving 12 bases between them. CDR1 is MNHNS, CDR2 SASEGT, per germline. CDR3 amino acids: CASSADPSAYNEQFF. The CDR3 coding sequence is TGTGCCAGCAGTGCAGACCCCTCCGCCTACAATGAGCAGTTCTTC.

The chain links TRBV5-4 to TRBJ2-1, with TRBD2 matching over 8 bases. The CDR3 has 17 residues. CDR1 is SGHNT and CDR2 is YYREEE in the germline V gene (reference sequence). The V and J ends lost 4 bases and 6 bases, in that order; junction bases with no gene match: 15. CDR3 in DNA: TGTGCCAGCAGCGTACAACCCGGGACTAGGGGGAGCAATGAGCAGTTCTTC. Amino acids: CASSVQPGTRGSNEQFF.

This clonotype showed up just a few times. The genes are TRBV5-1 and TRBJ1-2; maybe TRBD1 (5 bases). Germline CDR1 and CDR2: SGHRS and YFSETQ. V was cut by 3 bases and J by 8 bases, with 17 bases left in between. The CDR3 is 14 residues long. The DNA of the CDR3 is TGCGCCAGCAGCTCCGAGGGACGGATTAAAGGCTACACCTTC. Protein: CASSSEGRIKGYTF. Together with reference TRBV5-1 and TRBJ1-2, the CDR3 gives the full variable domain: KAGVTQTPRYLIKTRGQQVTLSCSPISGHRSVSWYQQTPGQGLQFLFEYFSETQRNKGNFPGRFSGRQFSNSRSEMNVSTLELGDSALYLCASSSEGRIKGYTFGSGTRLTVV.

The V call is TRBV7-2, the J call TRBJ1-3, with D maybe TRBD1 (5 bases). The length of the CDR3 is 16 residues. Trimming took 5 bases from V and 3 from J, leaving 17 bases between them. The germline CDR1 and CDR2 sequences are SGHTA and FQGNSA. CDR3 protein: CASSPHRGFFGNTIYF. CDR3 DNA: TGTGCCAGCAGCCCGCATAGGGGTTTTTTTGGAAACACCATATATTTT.

This clonotype has more than one count but fewer than ten. This chain connects TRBV20-1 to TRBJ2-3, with D possibly matching TRBD2 (6 bases). Germline CDR1 and CDR2: DFQATT and SNEGSKA (reference sequence). V shed 5 bases and J shed 2 bases, with 11 bases lying between them. The CDR3 consists of 13 residues. CDR3 amino acids: CSAQRAPTDTQYF. CDR3 bases: TGCAGTGCTCAGCGGGCCCCCACAGATACGCAGTATTTT.

This clonotype was counted ten times or more. The chain couples TRBV11-2 to TRBJ2-2; D unclear. The germline V gene has CDR1 SGHAT and CDR2 FQNNGV. CDR3 length equals 13 residues. V lost 5 bases, J lost 4 bases, and 8 bases lay in between. Here the CDR3 DNA reads TGTGCCAGCAGCCCGAGGAGCACCGGGGAGCTGTTTTTT. It translates to CASSPRSTGELFF. Filled out from reference TRBV11-2 and TRBJ2-2, the complete variable domain reads EAGVAQSPRYKIIEKRQSVAFWCNPISGHATLYWYQQILGQGPKLLIQFQNNGVVDDSQLPKDRFSAERLKGVDSTLKIQPAKLEDSAVYLCASSPRSTGELFFGEGSRLTVL.

Only a few counts were recorded for this clonotype. V gene TRBV11-2 combines with J gene TRBJ2-2, with 12 bases matching TRBD2. V was clipped by 4 bases and J by 3 bases; unmatched bases: 3. The CDR3 has 16 amino acids. Germline V gene data show CDR1 as SGHAT and CDR2 as FQNNGV. The CDR3 spells CASSYLAGGYTGELFF. The DNA of the CDR3 is TGTGCCAGCAGCTACCTAGCGGGAGGGTACACCGGGGAGCTGTTTTTT. Combining the CDR3 with reference TRBV11-2 and TRBJ2-2 gives the whole variable domain EAGVAQSPRYKIIEKRQSVAFWCNPISGHATLYWYQQILGQGPKLLIQFQNNGVVDDSQLPKDRFSAERLKGVDSTLKIQPAKLEDSAVYLCASSYLAGGYTGELFFGEGSRLTVL.

The chain uses TRBV10-2 and TRBJ1-6; the D gene is possibly TRBD1 (5 bases). V lost 2 bases and J 9 bases, leaving 17 bases between the germline ends. The V gene's germline CDR1 is WSHSY and CDR2 SAAADI. This CDR3 spans 16 amino acids. CDR3 bases: TGCGCCAGCAGTGAGGGGGGGAGTCCAATCGGTTCACCCCTCCACTTT. Residues: CASSEGGSPIGSPLHF.

Ten or more counts support this clonotype. This CDR3 reads CASSYSGARRYEQYF. CDR3 nucleotide sequence: TGTGCCAGCAGCTACTCCGGGGCCCGGCGGTACGAGCAGTACTTC. The V call is TRBV12-3 or TRBV12-4, the J call TRBJ2-7; D may correspond to TRBD1 or TRBD2 (5 bases each). The CDR3 loop spans 15 amino acids. V lost 6 bases and J 4 bases, leaving 19 bases between the germline ends.

V is TRBV27 and J is TRBJ1-6; D unclear. Germline CDR1 reads MNHEY; CDR2 reads SMNVEV (reference sequence). The V end lost 0 bases, the J end lost 0 bases, and 9 bases lay between the germline ends. The CDR3 runs to 17 residues. CDR3 in DNA: TGTGCCAGCAGTTTATCGAGGGAGAGCTCCTATAATTCACCCCTCCACTTT. This sequence encodes CASSLSRESSYNSPLHF.

V and J are TRBV7-9 and TRBJ1-5; 9 bases map to TRBD1. The V and J ends lost 5 bases and 8 bases, in that order; junction bases with no gene match: 7. Germline CDR1 and CDR2: SEHNR and FQNEAQ (reference sequence). The CDR3 runs to 14 residues. The CDR3 region is CASSTTGGLKPQHF. Written as DNA, the CDR3 is TGTGCCAGCAGCACTACAGGGGGCCTTAAGCCCCAGCATTTT.

In this sample, this clonotype turned up a few times. This chain links TRBV27 with TRBJ2-7, with a weak D call TRBD1 (5 bases). V gave up 2 bases and J gave up 6 bases, with 11 bases separating them. CDR1 is MNHEY, CDR2 SMNVEV, per germline (reference sequence). This CDR3 has 13 amino acids. The CDR3 here is CASSLQGRGEQYF. The DNA for the CDR3 is TGTGCCAGCAGTTTACAGGGAAGGGGCGAGCAGTACTTC.

This clonotype showed up many times. The V and J genes are TRBV4-3 and TRBJ1-1; D gene unclear. Trimming removed 1 base at V and 5 bases at J, with 11 bases between. This CDR3 has 14 residues. Germline assignment: CDR1 LGHNA and CDR2 YSLEER. The CDR3 is CASSQVGSRTEAFF. CDR3 nucleotide sequence: TGCGCCAGCAGCCAAGTAGGATCTAGGACTGAAGCTTTCTTT.

V gene TRBV7-8 combines with J gene TRBJ1-1; D is perhaps TRBD1 (5 bases). Deletions cut 6 bases from V and 7 bases from J, with 9 bases between. CDR3 length equals 11 residues. Per the germline V gene, CDR1 is SGHVS and CDR2 is FQNEAQ. Here the CDR3 reads CASSFTGEAFF. The CDR3 DNA follows: TGTGCCAGCAGTTTCACAGGTGAAGCTTTCTTT. Supplemented by reference TRBV7-8 and TRBJ1-1, the full variable domain reads GAGVSQSPRYKVAKRGQDVALRCDPISGHVSLFWYQQALGQGPEFLTYFQNEAQLDKSGLPSDRFFAERPEGSVSTLKIQRTQQEDSAVYLCASSFTGEAFFGQGTRLTVV.

The CDR3 protein is CSAVSIETQYF. CDR3 nucleotide sequence: TGCAGTGCCGTCTCAATTGAGACCCAGTACTTC. This sequence joins TRBV20-1 and TRBJ2-5; D unclear. The CDR3 has 11 residues. Looked up from germline, CDR1 is DFQATT and CDR2 is SNEGSKA (reference sequence). Trimming took off 6 bases at V and 5 bases at J, with 10 bases between the two ends.

This clonotype was counted many times. The chain is built from TRBV29-1 and TRBJ2-7; 7 bases fit TRBD2. This CDR3 region has 15 residues. From germline, CDR1 is SQVTM and CDR2 ANQGSEA. V trimming: 1 base; J trimming: 0 bases; junction bases outside the gene matches: 6. The CDR3: CSVEGEGLSSYEQYF. In DNA form, the CDR3 reads TGCAGCGTTGAAGGGGAGGGCCTTAGCTCCTACGAGCAGTACTTC.

J is TRBJ1-5 and V is TRBV6-6; D remains unclear. CDR3 length: 13 amino acids. CDR1 MNHNY and CDR2 SVGAGI come from the germline V gene (reference sequence). Trimming took 5 bases from V and 7 from J, leaving 12 bases between them. CDR3 in amino acids: CASSPQRRQPQHF. The CDR3 DNA reads TGTGCCAGCAGTCCCCAGAGGAGACAGCCCCAGCATTTT.

The chain has TRBV20-1 and TRBJ1-6; D remains unclear. From germline, CDR1 is DFQATT and CDR2 SNEGSKA (reference sequence). The ends were cut back, 3 bases at V and 6 bases at J, with 15 bases in the middle. The CDR3 is made up of 15 amino acids. The CDR3 coding sequence is TGCAGTGCTAGGACGGATCTAACCATTAATTCACCCCTCCACTTT. Translation: CSARTDLTINSPLHF.

With respect to this clonotype: Here the CDR3 omits its conserved ending phenylalanine or tryptophan, so a read error is the likely source. The limits of the CDR3 on the DNA are not certain, so only TCRdb's listed CDR3 is given. This chain links TRBV3-1 with TRBJ1-1. The CDR3 extends over 8 residues, inclusive of both ends. Germline lookup yields CDR1 LGHDT and CDR2 YNNKEL (reference sequence). The chain's CDR3 is CASSQVFC.

This clonotype was detected a few times. The chain combines TRBV14 with TRBJ1-2; D remains unclear. This CDR3 contains 12 residues. CDR1 is SGHDN and CDR2 is FVKESK in the germline V gene. Trimming stripped 4 bases from V and 6 bases from J, with 9 bases between. As DNA, the CDR3 is TGTGCCAGCAGCCTGCGCGGCCATGGCTACACCTTC. Protein sequence: CASSLRGHGYTF.

The rearrangement uses TRBV25-1 and TRBJ2-5, with D possibly being TRBD2 (7 bases). Per the germline V gene, CDR1 is MGHDK and CDR2 is SYGVNS. This CDR3 has 15 amino acids. Trimming pared 8 bases from V and 4 bases from J, leaving 20 bases between. CDR3 in amino acids: CASSPKRGGRETQYF. The CDR3 coding sequence is TGTGCCAGCTCCCCAAAAAGGGGGGGGCGAGAGACCCAGTACTTC.

The chain recombines TRBV6-1 with TRBJ2-3; 11 bases agree with TRBD2. The CDR3 is made up of 15 amino acids. CDR1 is MNHNS and CDR2 is SASEGT in the germline V gene. The V and J ends lost 8 bases and 4 bases, in that order; junction bases with no gene match: 8. CDR3 loop: CASGTSGRGADTQYF. In DNA form, the CDR3 reads TGTGCCAGCGGAACTAGCGGGAGAGGGGCAGATACGCAGTATTTT.

The chain recombines TRBV18 with TRBJ2-5; D might be TRBD1 (5 bases). The CDR3 runs 13 residues. Trimming took 5 bases from V and 4 from J, leaving 11 bases between them. The germline gives CDR1 KGHSH, CDR2 LQKENI. In DNA form, the CDR3 reads TGTGCCAGCTCAACCAGGGTAGGAGAGACCCAGTACTTC. Its protein product is CASSTRVGETQYF.

The CDR3 nucleotides read TGTGCCAGCAGTTATATGATCAGAAACCAAGAGACCCAGTACTTC. Protein product: CASSYMIRNQETQYF. The chain uses TRBV7-2 and TRBJ2-5; D is uncertain. From germline, CDR1 is SGHTA and CDR2 FQGNSA. This CDR3 region has 15 residues. V was pared by 6 bases and J by 0 bases, with 14 bases between. Full variable domain (remainder filled in from reference TRBV7-2 and TRBJ2-5): GAGVSQSPSNKVTEKGKDVELRCDPISGHTALYWYRQSLGQGLEFLIYFQGNSAPDKSGLPSDRFSAERTGGSVSTLTIQRTQQEDSAVYLCASSYMIRNQETQYFGPGTRLLVL.

This clonotype was seen more than once but under ten times. The rearrangement uses TRBV29-1 and TRBJ2-1; D remains unclear. With 7 bases removed from V and 5 bases from J, the gap between germline ends came to 6 bases. CDR1 and CDR2 from the germline V gene are SQVTM and ANQGSEA. There are 10 residues in the CDR3. CDR3 nucleotide sequence: TGCAGCGCTGCAAACAATGAGCAGTTCTTC. It is translated as CSAANNEQFF.

The genes are TRBV6-2 or TRBV6-3 and TRBJ1-5; tentatively, D is TRBD1 (5 bases). Trimming left V 2 bases short and J 5 bases short, with 13 bases between. This CDR3 is 15 amino acids long. Per the germline V gene, CDR1 is MNHEY and CDR2 is SVGEGT. The CDR3 coding sequence is TGTGCCAGCAGTTACAGGGACGACGGGTATCAGCCCCAGCATTTT. Protein: CASSYRDDGYQPQHF.

The table lists this clonotype with many counts. J is TRBJ2-2 and V is TRBV29-1, with unresolved D. Germline V gene sequence: CDR1 SQVTM, CDR2 ANQGSEA. The CDR3 spans 11 residues. V dropped 5 bases and J dropped 7 bases, with 8 bases sitting between them. The CDR3 spells CSVLKSGELFF. In DNA, the CDR3 is TGCAGCGTTCTAAAGAGCGGGGAGCTGTTTTTT.

This clonotype was seen a few times. The CDR3 loop reads CASSNRDTRFPNTEAFF. The CDR3 DNA reads TGTGCCAGCAGCAACCGGGACACCCGTTTTCCGAACACTGAAGCTTTCTTT. The chain couples TRBV7-2 to TRBJ1-1; perhaps TRBD1 as D (6 bases). The CDR3 extends over 17 amino acids. Germline assignment: CDR1 SGHTA and CDR2 FQGNSA. V gave up 5 bases and J gave up 1 base, with 20 bases separating them.

This sequence joins TRBV12-3 or TRBV12-4 and TRBJ2-7; D is ambiguous. The V end was cut by 3 bases, the J end by 3 bases, with 9 bases between. The CDR3 loop spans 13 amino acids. The chain's CDR3 is CASSFSGDYEQYF. The CDR3 DNA reads as TGTGCCAGCAGTTTTTCAGGAGACTACGAGCAGTACTTC.

In this sample, this clonotype turned up a few times. The chain has TRBV30 and TRBJ1-2; 11 nucleotides match TRBD1. This CDR3 has 13 residues. With V trimmed by 5 bases and J by 4 bases, 3 bases remained unmatched. Germline V gene sequence: CDR1 GTSNPN, CDR2 SVGIG (reference sequence). The CDR3 is CAWPGQGGYGYTF. The CDR3 DNA follows: TGTGCCTGGCCGGGACAGGGGGGCTATGGCTACACCTTC.

The chain employs TRBV4-1 and TRBJ2-3, with a tentative D call TRBD2 (7 bases). The CDR3 runs to 14 residues. From germline, CDR1 is MGHRA and CDR2 YSYEKL. Trimming took off 2 bases at V and 6 bases at J, with 12 bases between the two ends. The CDR3 DNA follows: TGCGCCAGCAGCCAATTGGGGGGGCGGGATACGCAGTATTTT. This gives the protein CASSQLGGRDTQYF.